This TCR beta chain originates from a study of blood T cell repertoires in COVID-19. The overall study: The United States, Italy and Spain were the sources of the acute and convalescent COVID-19 samples. The cDNA or gDNA used as material had been derived from T cells, B-cell-depleted T cells, or PBMCs.

How the authors handled the data: Reference gene primer amplification yielded estimated nucleated cell counts. Using immunoSEQ multiplex PCR, the repertoire was profiled, and TCRdb retains in-frame clones only, with some absent. The D gene and trimming were derived from the DNA, and the V and J assignments and clone size from that table. The sample yields a few hundred thousand clones, around 87% seen once. It was during active infection that Seattle patients were enrolled and then longitudinally followed. This clone was counted a single time. The origin of this receptor is a woman aged 60-75 years with COVID-19, enrolled during active disease. The material sequenced was peripheral blood.

CDR3 sequence (DNA): TGTGCCACCCGGGGGACCGGAACAACTAATGAAAAACTGTTTTTT. Its translation: CATRGTGTTNEKLFF. This sequence joins TRBV19 and TRBJ1-4; D possibly corresponds to TRBD1 (5 bases). The ends were cut back, 10 bases at V and 0 bases at J, with 15 bases in the middle. CDR1 is LNHDA, CDR2 SQIVND, per germline (reference sequence). The CDR3 has 15 amino acids.